This T cell receptor beta chain stems from a study of T cell changes during pregnancy in multiple sclerosis. The V gene's germline CDR1 is SGHKS and CDR2 YYEKEE (reference sequence). Trimming at V came to 4 bases and at J to 5 bases, leaving 12 bases not matched to a gene. The CDR3 covers 16 residues. The table came from immunoSEQ multiplex PCR; TCRdb's copy has only in-frame clones and leaves some out. The table includes about 69,000 clones, 91% detected once. Material: CD4+ T cells from peripheral blood mononuclear cells, obtained in the third trimester of pregnancy. The chain recombines TRBV5-5 with TRBJ1-1, with 9 bases matching TRBD1. The receptor was derived from a female donor in good health, enrolled as a control in a pregnancy study. In DNA, the CDR3 is TGTGCCAGCAGCGTCACACAGGGGGCAGAGGGTACTGAAGCTTTCTTT. Its protein product is CASSVTQGAEGTEAFF. Variable domain in full (rest from reference TRBV5-5 and TRBJ1-1): DAGVTQSPTHLIKTRGQQVTLRCSPISGHKSVSWYQQVLGQGPQFIFQYYEKEERGRGNFPDRFSARQFPNYSSELNVNALLLGDSALYLCASSVTQGAEGTEAFFGQGTRLTVV.